This TCR beta chain was sequenced in a study of shared clonotypes between healthy human individuals. The overall study: The cohort had two women and a few men, ages 18 to 49.

A remark on this clone: The target antigen is unknown.

Study-wide points: With a handful of donors compared, around 5% of naive CD4 clonotypes were shared.

The CDR3 sequence is 15 residues long. Germline V gene sequence: CDR1 SQVTM, CDR2 ANQGSEA. The ends lost 8 bases at V and 2 bases at J; junction bases unmatched: 10. Each subset's genomic DNA was shared equally among a number of immunoSEQ plates. Method: immunoSEQ multiplex PCR; TCRdb's copy keeps in-frame clones and lacks some. The sample carries about 680,000 clones, 92% recorded once. CD45RO-negative, CCR7-selected cells formed the naive CD8 fraction, which excluded terminally differentiated effector memory CD45RA+ cells. Input material: naive CD8+ T cells sorted from blood. The rearrangement uses TRBV29-1 and TRBJ2-1; 9 bases line up with TRBD2. The receptor's source is a man aged 25-45 years in good health. As DNA, the CDR3 is TGCAGCAAAACATCGACTAGCGGAACCTACAATGAGCAGTTCTTC. The encoded protein is CSKTSTSGTYNEQFF.